This is a list of T cell receptor beta chains from one sample in a study of OX40 agonist ivuxolimab in advanced cancers. The repertoire was sequenced with immunoSEQ multiplex PCR; TCRdb's copy has only in-frame clones and lacks some. The table includes 20,000 or so clones, around nine tenths detected once. The sequencing here drew on CD4+ or CD8+ T cells sorted from blood, taken in a trial of the OX40 agonist ivuxolimab. Receptors were obtained from an adult with an advanced solid tumor such as melanoma, head and neck, liver or kidney cancer. The CDR3 runs from the conserved cysteine through the conserved F or W. D genes are given only for firm matches. Size values are once, few and many counts, or a class for expanded clones, and some rows have none.

>-|TRBJ2-1|TRBV7-7|once
CASSLNGQNNEQFF
TGTGCCAGCAGCTTAAACGGACAGAACAATGAGCAGTTCTTC
>TRBD1|TRBJ2-2|TRBV7-9|-
CASSSEVQGAKGELFF
TGTGCCAGCAGCTCAGAAGTACAGGGGGCTAAAGGGGAGCTGTTTTTT
>-|TRBJ2-2|TRBV19|-
CASAPDEDTGELFF
TGTGCCAGTGCCCCGGACGAAGACACCGGGGAGCTGTTTTTT
>TRBD1|TRBJ1-1|TRBV19|-
CASSIAGQGAITEAFF
TGTGCCAGTAGTATAGCGGGACAGGGGGCGATTACTGAAGCTTTCTTT
>-|TRBJ1-1|TRBV7-9|-
CASSLERVRTEAFF
TGTGCCAGCAGCTTAGAACGGGTGCGCACTGAAGCTTTCTTT
>TRBD1|TRBJ2-2|TRBV7-7|-
CASSVTGAGGELFF
TGTGCCAGCAGCGTAACAGGGGCGGGCGGGGAGCTGTTTTTT
>TRBD1|TRBJ1-5|TRBV4-1|-
CASSQEQGGNQPQHF
TGCGCCAGCAGCCAAGAACAGGGGGGAAACCAGCCCCAGCATTTT
>TRBD2|TRBJ2-1|TRBV7-6|-
CASSPPRGEYNEQFF
TGTGCCAGCAGCCCCCCGCGGGGGGAATACAATGAGCAGTTCTTC
>-|TRBJ1-1|TRBV6-5|-
CASSYSVGMNTEAFF
TGTGCCAGCAGTTACTCAGTCGGAATGAACACTGAAGCTTTCTTT
>TRBD1|TRBJ2-7|TRBV5-8|-
CASSPGTGWVEQYF
TGTGCCAGCAGCCCGGGGACAGGGTGGGTCGAGCAGTACTTC
>-|TRBJ1-5|TRBV7-2|-
CASSPVNQPQHF
TGTGCCAGCAGTCCCGTGAATCAGCCCCAGCATTTT
>-|TRBJ1-2|TRBV27|-
CASSFGRALLPYGYTF
TGTGCCAGCAGTTTCGGCAGGGCCCTACTACCCTATGGCTACACCTTC
>-|TRBJ2-7|TRBV6-5|-
CASSYMGEDYEQYF
TGTGCCAGCAGTTACATGGGGGAAGACTACGAGCAGTACTTC
>TRBD2|TRBJ2-1|TRBV5-4|-
CASSLLGGDEQFF
TGTGCCAGCAGCTTGCTGGGGGGGGATGAGCAGTTCTTC
>-|TRBJ1-5|TRBV15|-
CATSSDRYNQPQHF
TGTGCCACCAGCAGCGACAGGTACAATCAGCCCCAGCATTTT
>TRBD1|TRBJ2-7|TRBV10-2|-
CASSEKGQGGEQYF
TGCGCCAGCAGTGAAAAGGGACAGGGGGGGGAGCAGTACTTC
>-|TRBJ1-1|TRBV11-2|medium-sized
CASSFASTGTEAFF
TGTGCCAGCAGCTTCGCCTCGACGGGCACTGAAGCTTTCTTT
>-|TRBJ2-5|TRBV7-8|-
CASSSEGVDRETQYF
TGTGCCAGCAGCTCTGAAGGGGTGGATAGGGAGACCCAGTACTTC
>-|TRBJ2-5|TRBV11-1|-
CASRLSGGLQETQYF
TGTGCCAGCAGGCTTAGTGGGGGGTTACAAGAGACCCAGTACTTC
>-|TRBJ2-6|TRBV7-9|-
CASSFQAMGFSGANVLTF
TGTGCCAGCAGCTTTCAGGCCATGGGCTTCTCTGGGGCCAACGTCCTGACTTTC
>TRBD1|TRBJ2-5|TRBV7-6|-
CASSPNRGFEETQYF
TGTGCCAGCAGCCCTAACAGGGGTTTTGAGGAGACCCAGTACTTC
>-|TRBJ2-7|TRBV6-5|-
CASSYSGKSSYEQYF
TGTGCCAGCAGTTACTCGGGGAAAAGCTCCTACGAGCAGTACTTC
>-|TRBJ2-1|TRBV9|-
CASSNRGASINNEQFF
TGTGCCAGCTCAAACCGGGGGGCGTCAATCAACAATGAGCAGTTCTTC
>-|TRBJ2-1|TRBV7-9|-
CASSLGGGDNEQFF
TGTGCCAGCAGCTTAGGTGGAGGGGACAATGAGCAGTTCTTC
>-|TRBJ2-1|TRBV19|-
CASRTAYNEQFF
TGTGCCAGTCGGACAGCCTACAATGAGCAGTTCTTC
>TRBD1|TRBJ2-7|TRBV5-1|-
CASSEGWDRAYEQYF
TGCGCCAGCAGCGAGGGGTGGGACAGGGCTTACGAGCAGTACTTC
>TRBD1|TRBJ2-2|TRBV9|-
CASNGAGGSPGELFF
TGTGCCAGCAACGGGGCAGGGGGCTCCCCCGGGGAGCTGTTTTTT
>-|TRBJ2-2|TRBV9|once
CASSVGTGELFF
TGTGCCAGCAGCGTAGGCACCGGGGAGCTGTTTTTT
>-|TRBJ1-1|TRBV5-3|-
CARSGGTANTEAFF
TGTGCCAGAAGCGGAGGGACGGCGAACACTGAAGCTTTCTTT
>-|TRBJ1-3|TRBV29-1|once
CSVQENTIYF
TGCAGCGTCCAGGAAAATACCATATATTTT
>-|TRBJ1-1|TRBV14|-
CASSQDGGNTEAFF
TGTGCCAGCAGCCAAGATGGAGGGAACACTGAAGCTTTCTTT
>-|TRBJ2-1|TRBV9|-
CASSFEGNEQFF
TGTGCCAGCAGCTTCGAGGGGAATGAGCAGTTCTTC
>TRBD1|TRBJ1-4|TRBV4-1|-
CASSQERQGGEKLFF
TGCGCCAGCAGCCAAGAGCGGCAGGGGGGGGAAAAACTGTTTTTT
>-|TRBJ1-1|TRBV9|once
CASSPTGGQNTEAFF
TGTGCCAGCAGCCCGACCGGGGGCCAGAACACTGAAGCTTTCTTT
>-|TRBJ1-5|TRBV28|-
CASSLTRNQPQHF
TGTGCCAGCAGTTTAACCCGCAATCAGCCCCAGCATTTT
>-|TRBJ2-2|TRBV4-3|-
CASSRRQLDGRELFF
TGCGCCAGCAGCCGCCGCCAGCTAGACGGCAGGGAGCTGTTTTTT
>-|TRBJ1-5|TRBV27|-
CASSHGESNQPQHF
TGTGCCAGCAGTCACGGGGAGAGCAATCAGCCCCAGCATTTT
>-|TRBJ1-1|TRBV27|-
CASSLDILNTEAFF
TGTGCCAGCAGTTTGGACATTTTGAACACTGAAGCTTTCTTT
>TRBD1|TRBJ1-2|TRBV5-8|-
CASSQRDRANYGYTF
TGTGCCAGCAGCCAGCGGGACAGAGCTAACTATGGCTACACCTTC
>-|TRBJ1-1|TRBV7-6|-
CASSLHQQVQGGNTEAFF
TGTGCCAGCAGCTTACATCAGCAGGTCCAGGGCGGAAACACTGAAGCTTTCTTT
>TRBD2|TRBJ2-1|TRBV7-9|-
CASSSRQREWGGYNEQFF
TGTGCCAGCAGCTCAAGACAACGGGAGTGGGGGGGATACAATGAGCAGTTCTTC
>-|TRBJ1-4|TRBV6-1|-
CASSFSDTNEKLFF
TGTGCCAGCAGCTTTTCAGATACTAATGAAAAACTGTTTTTT
>-|TRBJ2-2|TRBV2|once
CASGALNTGELFF
TGTGCCAGCGGGGCTTTGAACACCGGGGAGCTGTTTTTT
>-|TRBJ2-3|TRBV27|-
CASSLVSSRLTSTDTQYF
TGTGCCAGCAGTTTAGTCAGCTCACGCCTTACCAGCACAGATACGCAGTATTTT
>-|TRBJ2-4|TRBV5-1|-
CARTQGKAKNIQYF
TGCGCCAGGACGCAGGGGAAGGCCAAAAACATTCAGTACTTC